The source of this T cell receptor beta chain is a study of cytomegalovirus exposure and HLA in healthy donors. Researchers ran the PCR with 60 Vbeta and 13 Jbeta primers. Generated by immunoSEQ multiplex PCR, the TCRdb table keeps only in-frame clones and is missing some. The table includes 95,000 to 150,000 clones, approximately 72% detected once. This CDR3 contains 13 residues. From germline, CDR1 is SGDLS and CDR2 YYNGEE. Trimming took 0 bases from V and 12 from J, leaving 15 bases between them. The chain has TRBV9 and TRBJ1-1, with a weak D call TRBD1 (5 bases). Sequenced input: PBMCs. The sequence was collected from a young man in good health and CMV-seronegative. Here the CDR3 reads CASSVVDRAGTFF. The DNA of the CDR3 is TGTGCCAGCAGCGTAGTTGATCGTGCAGGGACTTTCTTT.